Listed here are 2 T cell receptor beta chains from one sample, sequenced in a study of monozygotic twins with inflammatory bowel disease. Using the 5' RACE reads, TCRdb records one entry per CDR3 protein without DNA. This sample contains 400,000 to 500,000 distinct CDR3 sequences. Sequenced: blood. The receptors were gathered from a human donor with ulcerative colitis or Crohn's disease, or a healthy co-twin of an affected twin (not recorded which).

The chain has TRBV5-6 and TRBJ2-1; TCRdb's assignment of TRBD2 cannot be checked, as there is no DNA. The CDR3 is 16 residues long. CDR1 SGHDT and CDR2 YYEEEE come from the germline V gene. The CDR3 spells CASSLPGLSSYNEQFF.

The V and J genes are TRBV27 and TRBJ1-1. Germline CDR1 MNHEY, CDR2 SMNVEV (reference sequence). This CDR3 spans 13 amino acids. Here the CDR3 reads CASRVTWNTEAFF.